The 24 T cell receptor beta chains given below trace back to one sample, sequenced in a study of blood T cells in healthy people across ages. The authors ran a second PCR of 7 to 11 cycles using a sample-barcoded 5' primer and a J-beta primer mix. TCRdb reprocessed the 5' RACE reads via MiXCR and lists one record per CDR3 protein. This table holds about 780,000 distinct CDR3 sequences, 46% found once. The sequencing sample was made of blood. All receptors come from a man at least 80 years old in good health.

On this clonotype: The junction shows a germline mismatch at one end, possibly a read error. The chain has TRBV7-9 and TRBJ2-1, with 9 bases aligning to TRBD2. Germline CDR1 reads SEHNR; CDR2 reads FQNEAQ (reference sequence). This CDR3 has 14 amino acids. The CDR3 DNA reads as TGTGCCAGCAGCGTAGCGGGGGTTATCAATGAGCAGTTCTTC. Translated: CASSVAGVINEQFF.

This clonotype has at least ten counts. The rearrangement uses TRBV29-1 and TRBJ2-7; D gene unclear. With 1 base removed from V and 5 bases from J, the gap between germline ends came to 12 bases. The germline V gene has CDR1 SQVTM and CDR2 ANQGSEA. The length of the CDR3 is 13 residues. The CDR3 loop is CSVEGFRGNEQYF. The DNA of the CDR3 is TGCAGCGTTGAAGGGTTCAGAGGCAACGAGCAGTACTTC.

V and J are TRBV19 and TRBJ2-1; 8 bases fit TRBD2. CDR3 length: 15 residues. Per the germline V gene, CDR1 is LNHDA and CDR2 is SQIVND (reference sequence). V gave up 0 bases and J gave up 8 bases; unmatched junction bases: 6. The CDR3 loop reads CASSIDDGGRYEQFF. The CDR3 bases are TGTGCCAGTAGTATAGATGATGGCGGGAGGTATGAGCAGTTCTTC.

This clonotype has just a few counts. The V call is TRBV7-3, the J call TRBJ2-1; no definite D call. The CDR3 sequence is 13 residues long. Looked up from germline, CDR1 is SGHTA and CDR2 is FQGTGA. Trimming removed 5 bases from V and 6 bases from J, with 11 bases in between. The CDR3 loop reads CASSPIGFNEQFF. In nucleotides, the CDR3 is TGTGCCAGCAGCCCTATAGGATTCAATGAGCAGTTCTTC.

V gene TRBV1 combines with J gene TRBJ2-7. TRBV1 is tagged as a pseudogene. This CDR3 comprises 15 residues. The CDR3 loop is CTSSQDGEELCEQYF. CDR3 DNA: TGCACCAGCAGCCAAGATGGGGAGGAGCTCTGCGAGCAGTACTTC.

The CDR3 DNA is TGTGCCAGCAGCCAGGCTAGCGGCACCGGACATGAGCAGTTCTTC. It codes for CASSQASGTGHEQFF. The J gene is TRBJ2-1, the V gene TRBV3-1; TRBD2 agrees at 7 bases. V lost 3 bases, J lost 8 bases, and 10 bases stayed unmatched. The CDR3 sequence is 15 residues long. CDR1 and CDR2 (germline): LGHDT, YNNKEL (reference sequence).

The gene calls are TRBV9 and TRBJ2-2; 9 bases are a match to TRBD1. Trimming cost V 3 bases and J 3 bases; bases outside gene matches: 3. The CDR3 is made up of 15 amino acids. Germline lookup yields CDR1 SGDLS and CDR2 YYNGEE. CDR3 nucleotide sequence: TGTGCCAGCAGCGAACAGGGGGCAGACACCGGGGAGCTGTTTTTT. This sequence encodes CASSEQGADTGELFF.

The genes are TRBV9 and TRBJ2-1; the D gene could be TRBD1 or TRBD2 (5 bases each). The J call is doubtful: the DNA matches TRBJ2-7 better. The CDR3 loop spans 15 amino acids. From germline, CDR1 is SGDLS and CDR2 YYNGEE. CDR3 DNA: TGTGCCAGCAGCTACCGGGGCGGTACCGGGGATGAGCAGTACTTC. Its translation is CASSYRGGTGDEQYF.

CDR3 sequence reads: CASLTGRPLYEQYF. CDR3 bases: TGTGCCAGCCTGACGGGAAGGCCATTGTATGAGCAGTACTTC. V usage is TRBV28 and J usage is TRBJ2-7; a weak D match, TRBD2 (5 bases). CDR1 and CDR2 from the germline V gene are MDHEN and SYDVKM. The CDR3 spans 14 residues. Between the trimmed V and J ends, which lost 8 bases and 7 bases, there was a span of 21 bases. The complete variable domain, with remaining parts taken from reference TRBV28 and TRBJ2-7, reads DVKVTQSSRYLVKRTGEKVFLECVQDMDHENMFWYRQDPGLGLRLIYFSYDVKMKEKGDIPEGYSVSREKKERFSLILESASTNQTSMYLCASLTGRPLYEQYFGPGTRLTVT.

The V and J genes are TRBV27 and TRBJ2-5, with TRBD2 matching over 7 bases. The ends lost 5 bases at V and 5 bases at J; junction bases unmatched: 8. The CDR3 covers 14 residues. CDR1 is MNHEY and CDR2 is SMNVEV in the germline V gene (reference sequence). Written as DNA, the CDR3 is TGTGCCAGCAGTAAGAGGCTCGGGGGGGAGACCCAGTACTTC. This encodes CASSKRLGGETQYF.

This rearrangement joins TRBV6-6 to TRBJ1-1, with 9 bases aligning to TRBD1. The CDR3 runs 15 residues. CDR1 and CDR2 from the germline V gene are MNHNY and SVGAGI (reference sequence). J was trimmed by 3 bases and V by 2 bases; bases with no gene match: 4. The CDR3 here is CASSYGTGWDTEAFF. The DNA of the CDR3 is TGTGCCAGCAGTTACGGGACAGGGTGGGACACTGAAGCTTTCTTT.

V and J are TRBV29-1 and TRBJ2-7; 8 bases match TRBD2. Trimming at V came to 6 bases and at J to 4 bases, leaving 5 bases not matched to a gene. From germline, CDR1 is SQVTM and CDR2 ANQGSEA. There are 12 residues in the CDR3. This CDR3 reads CSVGTSRYEQYF. The DNA of the CDR3 is TGCAGCGTCGGGACTAGTCGATACGAGCAGTACTTC.

This clonotype came up a few times. The V call is TRBV5-1, the J call TRBJ2-6; no firm D call. The CDR3 totals 16 residues. V lost 3 bases and J lost 0, with 10 bases in between. Per the germline V gene, CDR1 is SGHRS and CDR2 is YFSETQ. The CDR3 sequence is CASSYGRVSGANVLTF. The CDR3 region has the DNA TGCGCCAGCAGCTATGGGCGAGTCTCTGGGGCCAACGTCCTGACTTTC.

This clonotype has a handful of counts. The chain links TRBV12-3 or TRBV12-4 to TRBJ2-4, with TRBD1 identical over 10 bases. Unmatched junction bases numbered 6, after V lost 3 bases and J lost 1 base. This CDR3 is built from 17 residues. The CDR3 DNA reads TGTGCCAGCAGTTTGATCGACAGGGGGCTTGCCAAAAACATTCAGTACTTC. This encodes CASSLIDRGLAKNIQYF.

Comments on this clonotype: Given a much more abundant clone one base away, this may be a read error. The rearrangement links TRBV5-1 to TRBJ2-6; no clear D. CDR1 is SGHRS and CDR2 is YFSETQ in the germline V gene. The CDR3 length is 14 residues. With 3 bases removed from V and 2 bases from J, the gap between germline ends came to 6 bases. The CDR3 nucleotides read TGCGCCAGCAGCTGGGCTACTGGGGCCAACGTCCTGACTTTC. This codes for CASSWATGANVLTF.

This clonotype was seen more than once but under ten times. V usage is TRBV14 and J usage is TRBJ2-6; the D gene is possibly TRBD1 (5 bases). Germline V gene lookup returns CDR1 SGHDN and CDR2 FVKESK. V was trimmed by 2 bases and J by 1 base, leaving 9 bases between them. The CDR3 has 16 residues. The CDR3 bases are TGTGCCAGCAGCCAACTGACAGTTTCTGGGGCCAACGTCCTGACTTTC. Its protein product is CASSQLTVSGANVLTF.

The V call is TRBV20-1, the J call TRBJ2-5; TRBD2 aligns across 16 bases. Germline assignment: CDR1 DFQATT and CDR2 SNEGSKA (reference sequence). V gave up 5 bases and J gave up 5 bases; unmatched junction bases: 20. The CDR3 is 20 residues long. CDR3 sequence: CSAQRDTSLGLAGGMETQYF. The DNA of the CDR3 is TGCAGTGCTCAACGGGACACTTCCTTGGGACTAGCGGGAGGGATGGAGACCCAGTACTTC.

This clonotype was seen at least ten times. The rearrangement uses TRBV5-1 and TRBJ2-1, with a possible D match to TRBD1 (7 bases). Germline V lookup: CDR1 SGHRS, CDR2 YFSETQ. The CDR3 extends over 14 amino acids. Trimming took off 4 bases at V and 8 bases at J, with 16 bases between the two ends. The CDR3 region has the DNA TGCGCCAGCAGCCGGGAGACAGGGATCGATGAGCAGTTCTTC. Translating gives CASSRETGIDEQFF.

With regard to this clonotype: Relative to the germline gene, one junction end is altered; a read error may explain this. This chain joins TRBV29-1 and TRBJ2-4; D uncertain. This CDR3 region has 8 residues. CDR1 and CDR2 from the germline V gene are SQVTM and ANQGSEA. The CDR3 region is CGVEDLYF. The CDR3 DNA follows: TGCGGCGTTGAGGATCTGTACTTC. The full variable domain, in which reference TRBV29-1 and TRBJ2-4 provide the parts outside the CDR3, is SAVISQKPSRDICQRGTSLTIQCQVDSQVTMMFWYRQQPGQSLTLIATANQGSEATYESGFVIDKFPISRPNLTFSTLTVSNMSPEDSSIYLCGVEDLYFGAGTRLSVL.

This clonotype appeared a single time. This chain connects TRBV5-1 to TRBJ2-1; 13 nucleotides line up with TRBD2. The CDR3 runs 17 residues. With 0 bases clipped from V and 7 bases from J, the junction kept 7 bases outside the gene matches. Looked up from germline, CDR1 is SGHRS and CDR2 is YFSETQ. The CDR3 sequence: CASSLASTSGGANEQFF. CDR3 DNA: TGCGCCAGCAGCTTGGCATCAACTAGCGGGGGGGCGAATGAGCAGTTCTTC.

A few counts support this clonotype. The CDR3 loop reads CASSLLAGRTEAFF. The DNA of the CDR3 is TGTGCCAGCAGCCTCTTGGCAGGGCGGACTGAAGCTTTCTTT. The chain combines TRBV6-2 or TRBV6-3 with TRBJ1-1; TRBD1 might be the D (5 bases). The germline gives CDR1 MNHEY, CDR2 SVGEGT. Trimming took off 6 bases at V and 5 bases at J, with 16 bases between the two ends. The CDR3 has 14 residues.

The chain employs TRBV20-1 and TRBJ2-5; 7 nucleotides align to TRBD2. This CDR3 has 15 residues. Germline CDR1 DFQATT, CDR2 SNEGSKA (reference sequence). The V gene end was trimmed by 2 bases and the J gene end by 1 base; junction bases not matched to a gene: 7. The CDR3 nucleotides read TGCAGTGCTAGATTCCCACTAGCGATCCAAGAGACCCAGTACTTC. It is translated as CSARFPLAIQETQYF.

The rearrangement joins TRBV3-1 to TRBJ1-2; the D gene is possibly TRBD1 (5 bases). This CDR3 region has 14 residues. Looked up from germline, CDR1 is LGHDT and CDR2 is YNNKEL (reference sequence). The V gene lost 0 bases and the J gene lost 7 bases, with 12 bases spanning the gap. This chain's CDR3 is CASSQDWGGGGYTF. CDR3 DNA: TGTGCCAGCAGCCAAGATTGGGGCGGTGGTGGCTACACCTTC.

The chain joins TRBV18 to TRBJ2-7; 7 bases are shared with TRBD1. CDR1 and CDR2 from the germline V gene are KGHSH and LQKENI. CDR3 size: 14 residues. V was pared by 3 bases and J by 12 bases, with 14 bases of the junction left unmatched. The CDR3 DNA reads TGTGCCAGCTCACCTTCGAACGACAGGGCAACTCGGTACTTC. This encodes CASSPSNDRATRYF. The entire variable domain, with the rest obtained from reference TRBV18 and TRBJ2-7, is as follows: NAGVMQNPRHLVRRRGQEARLRCSPMKGHSHVYWYRQLPEEGLKFMVYLQKENIIDESGMPKERFSAEFPKEGPSILRIQQVVRGDSAAYFCASSPSNDRATRYFGPGTRLTVT.